These T cell receptor beta chains were read from a single sample in a study of cytomegalovirus exposure and HLA in healthy donors. Only in-frame clones appear in the TCRdb table, and some are missing; sequencing was by immunoSEQ multiplex PCR. The sample carries about 110,000 clones, almost 75% recorded once. The sequenced material came from PBMCs. These receptors originate from a man aged 40-55 years in good health and CMV-seronegative. The CDR3 runs from the conserved cysteine through the conserved F or W. A D gene is named only where the DNA matches it firmly. Size values are once, few and many counts, or a class for expanded clones, and some rows have none.

V,size,length,D,J,DNA,CDR3
TRBV7-6,NA,16,NA,TRBJ2-2,TGTGCCAGCAGCCCGGACGCGACAGGATACACCGGGGAGCTGTTTTTT,CASSPDATGYTGELFF
TRBV7-8,once,14,NA,TRBJ1-2,TGTGCCAGCAGCTTGGCACAGGGATGGAATGGCTACACCTTC,CASSLAQGWNGYTF
TRBV6-5,NA,13,NA,TRBJ1-2,TGTGCCAGCAGTTACGCGGAAGACTATGGCTACACCTTC,CASSYAEDYGYTF
TRBV7-6,NA,13,NA,TRBJ1-1,TGTGCCAGCAGCCGAAGCGGTTCAGCTGAAGCTTTCTTT,CASSRSGSAEAFF
TRBV18,few,15,TRBD1,TRBJ1-6,TGTGCCAGCTCACCACAGGGGGCGCTTAATTCACCCCTCCACTTT,CASSPQGALNSPLHF
TRBV29-1,NA,11,NA,TRBJ2-2,TGCAGCGTTCTGGGCGCCGGGGAGCTGTTTTTT,CSVLGAGELFF
TRBV19,few,12,NA,TRBJ2-7,TGTGCCAGTAGGGAGGGGGCAGGGGAGCAGTACTTC,CASREGAGEQYF
TRBV4-3,NA,14,NA,TRBJ2-7,TGCGCCAGCAGCCAAGATTGGGGGGCCTACGAGCAGTACTTC,CASSQDWGAYEQYF
TRBV27,NA,15,NA,TRBJ2-5,TGTGCCAGCAGTTACTCCGACAGGATGGCGGAGACCCAGTACTTC,CASSYSDRMAETQYF
TRBV9,NA,16,NA,TRBJ2-2,TGTGCCAGTTCCCCAGGCCCCGGGGGGCTCGGCGGGGAGCTGTTTTTT,CASSPGPGGLGGELFF
TRBV6-5,many,16,NA,TRBJ1-6,TGTGCCAGCAGTTACTCGAGTTCGGGAGTTAATTCACCCCTCCACTTT,CASSYSSSGVNSPLHF
TRBV19,NA,14,TRBD1,TRBJ1-4,TGTGCCAGTAGATTAGACAGGGTTAATGAAAAACTGTTTTTT,CASRLDRVNEKLFF
TRBV27,NA,16,TRBD1,TRBJ2-1,TGTGCCAGCAGTTTATCGCCTGGGACAGGGGATTATGAGCAGTTCTTC,CASSLSPGTGDYEQFF
TRBV4-1,NA,16,TRBD1,TRBJ1-6,TGCGCCAGCAGCCTCACGCCGGGACAGGGTTTCGAATCCCTCCACTTT,CASSLTPGQGFESLHF
TRBV25-1,NA,15,NA,TRBJ2-3,TGTGCCAGCCGGGAAGGGGCGGGGAGCACAGATACGCAGTATTTT,CASREGAGSTDTQYF
TRBV5-1,NA,17,TRBD1,TRBJ1-5,TGCGCCAGCAGCTTGGGGCCCACAGGGGGCGGCAATCAGCCCCAGCATTTT,CASSLGPTGGGNQPQHF
TRBV27,NA,14,NA,TRBJ2-6,TGTGCCAGCAGTTCCTCCTCCGGGGCCAACGTCCTGACTTTC,CASSSSSGANVLTF
TRBV11-3,NA,16,TRBD2,TRBJ2-7,TGTGCCAGCAGCTTAATCGGCGGGGGGGTCTCGGGGGAGCAGTACTTC,CASSLIGGGVSGEQYF
TRBV15,few,14,NA,TRBJ2-7,TGTGCCACCGGACCTGGGCAGGGTCCCTACGAGCAGTACTTC,CATGPGQGPYEQYF
TRBV27,NA,16,TRBD2,TRBJ2-7,TGTGCCAGCAGTTTAGGGACTAGCGGGGGGGCGTACGAGCAGTACTTC,CASSLGTSGGAYEQYF
TRBV6-1,NA,16,NA,TRBJ1-5,TGTGCCAGCAGTGAAGGGCGGGGTGTGGGCAATCAGCCCCAGCATTTT,CASSEGRGVGNQPQHF
TRBV4-2,NA,16,NA,TRBJ1-5,TGTGCCAGCAGCCAAGACTGGACAGATAGCAATCAGCCCCAGCATTTT,CASSQDWTDSNQPQHF
TRBV27,NA,12,TRBD1,TRBJ2-7,TGTGCCAGCAGTTTCGCAGGGGGTGAGCAGTACTTC,CASSFAGGEQYF
TRBV5-1,NA,14,NA,TRBJ2-3,TGCGCCAGCAGCAATACGGGGAACACAGATACGCAGTATTTT,CASSNTGNTDTQYF
TRBV29-1,NA,13,NA,TRBJ2-1,TGCAGCGTTGTTCCGGGGGTATACAATGAGCAGTTCTTC,CSVVPGVYNEQFF
TRBV7-6,NA,17,TRBD1,TRBJ2-1,TGTGCCAGCAGCTTATTTTCCGGGACAGGGCATAACAATGAGCAGTTCTTC,CASSLFSGTGHNNEQFF
TRBV27,NA,14,NA,TRBJ1-2,TGTGCCAGCAGTCCCCGGGACTCCGTTATTCGCTACACCTTC,CASSPRDSVIRYTF
TRBV9,NA,17,NA,TRBJ1-3,TGTGCCAGCAGCGTTTTGTCAGAGGGGGTGGAAGGAAACACCATATATTTT,CASSVLSEGVEGNTIYF
TRBV6-5,NA,11,TRBD2,TRBJ2-7,TGTGCCAGCAGCCGGGAGGGCGAGCAGTACTTC,CASSREGEQYF
TRBV29-1,NA,14,NA,TRBJ1-3,TGCAGCGTGGATACAGGGCGCTCTGGAAACACCATATATTTT,CSVDTGRSGNTIYF
TRBV25-1,NA,14,NA,TRBJ1-1,TGTGCCAGCAGTGATTACCGGGGAGACACTGAAGCTTTCTTT,CASSDYRGDTEAFF
TRBV19,NA,15,TRBD1,TRBJ2-1,TGTGCCAGTAGTATTGGGACAGCCGCCTACAATGAGCAGTTCTTC,CASSIGTAAYNEQFF
TRBV5-1,NA,13,NA,TRBJ1-2,TGCGCCAGCAGCTTGGGGGGGGAGTACGGCTACACCTTC,CASSLGGEYGYTF
TRBV7-2,NA,14,NA,TRBJ1-6,TGTGCCAGCAGCTCAATTCAGAACACCTCACCCCTCCACTTT,CASSSIQNTSPLHF
TRBV6-6,NA,16,TRBD1,TRBJ1-5,TGTGCCAGCAGTTACGCCCCGGGGACAGCAAATCAGCCCCAGCATTTT,CASSYAPGTANQPQHF
TRBV28,NA,13,NA,TRBJ1-2,TGTGCCAGCAGTTCGACAGTAGTCTATGGCTACACCTTC,CASSSTVVYGYTF
TRBV7-9,NA,14,TRBD1,TRBJ1-1,TGTTCCAGCAGCGGGACAGGGGGACGAAGTGAAGCTTTCTTT,CSSSGTGGRSEAFF
TRBV27,NA,13,NA,TRBJ1-6,TGTGCCAGCAGTTTTTCGGGTAATTCACCCCTCCACTTT,CASSFSGNSPLHF
TRBV29-1,NA,12,NA,TRBJ2-2,TGCAGCGTTGTCGCGAACACCGGGGAGCTGTTTTTT,CSVVANTGELFF
TRBV23-1,NA,13,TRBD1,TRBJ2-2,TGCGCCAGCGAACAGGGGCGGACCGGGGAGCTGTTTTTT,CASEQGRTGELFF
TRBV29-1,NA,17,NA,TRBJ2-7,TGCAGCGTTATTAAAAAGGCCGGTCCTATAGCCAACTACGAGCAGTACTTC,CSVIKKAGPIANYEQYF
TRBV5-5,NA,15,NA,TRBJ1-5,TGTGCCAGCAGCGCTCAGGGGAATAGCAATCAGCCCCAGCATTTT,CASSAQGNSNQPQHF
TRBV4-2,NA,15,TRBD1,TRBJ2-7,TGTGCCAGCAGACTCAGCTCAGGGGGCTCCTACGAGCAGTACTTC,CASRLSSGGSYEQYF
TRBV18,NA,15,TRBD1,TRBJ1-6,TGTGCCAGCTCACCGCAGGGGGCGGGAAATTCACCCCTCCACTTT,CASSPQGAGNSPLHF
TRBV5-6,NA,16,NA,TRBJ2-2,TGTGCCAGCAGCTTCCCCAGTGGAGCTTCGACCGGGGAGCTGTTTTTT,CASSFPSGASTGELFF